These 6 T cell receptor beta chains share one sample of origin, sequenced in a study of metastatic and nonmetastatic thyroid tumors. TCRdb re-analyzed the PCR reads using MiXCR. Counted here are around 30,000 clones, 20% occurring once; the ten biggest clones make up 7.5% to 9.5%. Thyroid surgery had not been preceded by any treatment in any patient. The sample taken for sequencing was blood. These receptors were obtained from a female donor with papillary thyroid cancer or a benign thyroid nodule (not recorded which). Some clones in this sample may be carry-over from other donors' samples.

The sample holds many counts of this clone. CDR3 sequence: CASSVDPGNNEQFF. CDR3 nucleotides: TGTGCCAGCAGCGTAGATCCCGGGAACAATGAGCAGTTCTTC. The V gene is TRBV9, the J gene TRBJ2-1; tentative D call: TRBD2 (5 bases). The ends were cut back, 0 bases at V and 5 bases at J, with 9 bases in the middle. CDR3 size: 14 residues. Per the germline V gene, CDR1 is SGDLS and CDR2 is YYNGEE.

V usage is TRBV4-3 and J usage is TRBJ2-1; TRBD2 might be the D (6 bases). CDR1 and CDR2 (germline): LGHNA, YSLEER. The V end lost 0 bases, the J end lost 5 bases, and 17 bases lay between the germline ends. The CDR3 sequence is 17 residues long. The CDR3 sequence: CASSQDPSGLRNNEQFF. In DNA form, the CDR3 reads TGCGCCAGCAGCCAAGATCCGTCCGGACTACGTAACAATGAGCAGTTCTTC.

The DNA of the CDR3 is TGCGCCAGCAGCACGGGACAGGGATCTAATGAGCAGTTCTTC. It yields the protein CASSTGQGSNEQFF. The V call is TRBV5-1, the J call TRBJ2-1; 9 bases align to TRBD1. Per the germline V gene, CDR1 is SGHRS and CDR2 is YFSETQ. This CDR3 has 14 amino acids. J gave up 7 bases and V 4 bases, and 6 bases lay outside the gene matches.

This clone rates as medium-sized. The chain has TRBV5-1 and TRBJ1-6, with a weak D call TRBD1 (5 bases). V gave up 4 bases and J gave up 11 bases, with 25 bases separating them. The CDR3 is 17 amino acids. The germline gives CDR1 SGHRS, CDR2 YFSETQ. CDR3 nucleotide sequence: TGCGCCAGCAGCCTGAACCCCTTACGGAATCCCAGGGCACCCCTCCACTTT. This encodes CASSLNPLRNPRAPLHF.

Comments on this clone: This could be a read error, since a much larger clone is one nucleotide away. The gene calls are TRBV5-4 and TRBJ2-7, with D perhaps TRBD2 (7 bases). CDR3 length: 14 residues. The germline V and J ends were trimmed by 4 bases and 4 bases, with 15 bases remaining between them. Per germline, CDR1 SGHNT and CDR2 YYREEE (reference sequence). The CDR3 spells CASSPGGSAYEQYF. CDR3 in DNA: TGTGCCAGCAGCCCGGGGGGCAGTGCTTACGAGCAGTACTTC.

The chain is built from TRBV20-1 and TRBJ2-1; a weak D match, TRBD2 (6 bases). In germline, CDR1 is DFQATT, CDR2 SNEGSKA (reference sequence). This CDR3 contains 14 residues. The ends were cut back, 2 bases at V and 6 bases at J, with 14 bases in the middle. Written as DNA, the CDR3 is TGCAGTGCTAGATCCTTCGAAGCGGGCAATGAGCAGTTCTTC. This encodes CSARSFEAGNEQFF.